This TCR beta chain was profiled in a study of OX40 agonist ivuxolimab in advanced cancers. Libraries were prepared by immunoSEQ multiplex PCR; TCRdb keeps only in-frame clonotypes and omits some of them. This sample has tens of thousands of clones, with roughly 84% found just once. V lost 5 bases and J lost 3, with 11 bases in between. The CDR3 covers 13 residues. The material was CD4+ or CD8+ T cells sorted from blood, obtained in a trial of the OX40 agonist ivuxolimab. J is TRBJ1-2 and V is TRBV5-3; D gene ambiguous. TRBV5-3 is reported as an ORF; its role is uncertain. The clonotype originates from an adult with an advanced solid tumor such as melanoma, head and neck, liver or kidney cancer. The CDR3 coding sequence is TGTGCCAGAAGTTACGGACTGGACTATGGCTACACCTTC. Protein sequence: CARSYGLDYGYTF.